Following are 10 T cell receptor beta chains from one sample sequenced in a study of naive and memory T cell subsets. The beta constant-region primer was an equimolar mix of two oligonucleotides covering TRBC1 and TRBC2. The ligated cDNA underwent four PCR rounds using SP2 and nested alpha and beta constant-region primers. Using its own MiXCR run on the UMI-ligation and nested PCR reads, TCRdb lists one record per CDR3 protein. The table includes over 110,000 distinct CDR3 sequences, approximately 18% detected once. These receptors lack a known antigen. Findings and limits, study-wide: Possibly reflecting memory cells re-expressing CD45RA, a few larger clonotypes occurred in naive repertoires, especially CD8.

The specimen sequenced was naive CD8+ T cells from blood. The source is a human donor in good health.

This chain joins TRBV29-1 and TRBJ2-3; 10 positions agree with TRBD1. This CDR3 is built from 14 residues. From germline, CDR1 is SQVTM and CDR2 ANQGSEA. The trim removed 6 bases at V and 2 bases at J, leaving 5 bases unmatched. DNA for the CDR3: TGCAGCGTAACCGGGACAGGGGTCACAGATACGCAGTATTTT. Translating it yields CSVTGTGVTDTQYF.

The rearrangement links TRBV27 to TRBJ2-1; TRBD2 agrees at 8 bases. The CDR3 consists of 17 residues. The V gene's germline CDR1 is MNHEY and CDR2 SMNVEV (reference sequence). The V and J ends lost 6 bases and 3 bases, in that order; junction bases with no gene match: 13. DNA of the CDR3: TGTGCCAGCAGCCCGTACGATCGGGAGGGCCTCTACAATGAGCAGTTCTTC. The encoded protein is CASSPYDREGLYNEQFF.

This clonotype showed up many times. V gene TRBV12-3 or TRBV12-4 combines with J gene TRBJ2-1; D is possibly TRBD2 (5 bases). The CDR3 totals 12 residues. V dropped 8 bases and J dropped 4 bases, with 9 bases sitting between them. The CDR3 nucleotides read TGTGCCAGCTCGACGGGGTACAATGAGCAGTTCTTC. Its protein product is CASSTGYNEQFF.

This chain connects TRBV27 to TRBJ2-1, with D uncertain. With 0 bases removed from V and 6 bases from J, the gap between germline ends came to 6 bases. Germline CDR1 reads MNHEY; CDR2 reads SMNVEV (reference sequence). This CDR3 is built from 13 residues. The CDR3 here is CASSLSLLNEQFF. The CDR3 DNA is TGTGCCAGCAGTTTATCCTTGCTCAATGAGCAGTTCTTC.

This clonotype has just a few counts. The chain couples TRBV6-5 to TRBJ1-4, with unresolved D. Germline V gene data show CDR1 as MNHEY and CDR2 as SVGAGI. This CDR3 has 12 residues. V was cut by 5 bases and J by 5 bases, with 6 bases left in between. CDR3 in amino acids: CASSGYNEKLFF. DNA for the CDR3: TGTGCCAGCAGTGGTTACAATGAAAAACTGTTTTTT.

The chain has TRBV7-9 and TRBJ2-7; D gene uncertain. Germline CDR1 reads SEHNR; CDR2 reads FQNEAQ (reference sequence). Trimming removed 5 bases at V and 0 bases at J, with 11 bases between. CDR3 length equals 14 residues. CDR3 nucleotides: TGTGCCAGCAGCCACCGACTTGGCTCCTACGAGCAGTACTTC. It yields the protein CASSHRLGSYEQYF.

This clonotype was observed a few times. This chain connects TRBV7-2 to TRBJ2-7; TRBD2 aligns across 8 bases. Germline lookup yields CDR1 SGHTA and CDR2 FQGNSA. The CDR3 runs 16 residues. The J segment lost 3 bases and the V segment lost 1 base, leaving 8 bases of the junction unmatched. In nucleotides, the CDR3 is TGTGCCAGCAGCTTAGAATTTACTAGCGGCCACTACGAGCAGTACTTC. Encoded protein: CASSLEFTSGHYEQYF. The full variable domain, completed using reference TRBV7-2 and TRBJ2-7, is GAGVSQSPSNKVTEKGKDVELRCDPISGHTALYWYRQSLGQGLEFLIYFQGNSAPDKSGLPSDRFSAERTGGSVSTLTIQRTQQEDSAVYLCASSLEFTSGHYEQYFGPGTRLTVT.

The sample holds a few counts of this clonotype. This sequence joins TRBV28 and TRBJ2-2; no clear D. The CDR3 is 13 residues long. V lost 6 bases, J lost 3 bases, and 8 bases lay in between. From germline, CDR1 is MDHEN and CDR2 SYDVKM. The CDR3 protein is CASRGPDTGELFF. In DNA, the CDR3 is TGTGCCAGCAGGGGTCCTGACACCGGGGAGCTGTTTTTT.

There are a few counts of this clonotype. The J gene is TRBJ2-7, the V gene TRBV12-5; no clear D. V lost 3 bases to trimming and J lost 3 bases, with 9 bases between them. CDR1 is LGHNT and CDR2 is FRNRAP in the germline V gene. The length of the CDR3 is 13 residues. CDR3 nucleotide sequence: TGTGCTAGTGGTTTCTCGGCTAACTACGAGCAGTACTTC. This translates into CASGFSANYEQYF.

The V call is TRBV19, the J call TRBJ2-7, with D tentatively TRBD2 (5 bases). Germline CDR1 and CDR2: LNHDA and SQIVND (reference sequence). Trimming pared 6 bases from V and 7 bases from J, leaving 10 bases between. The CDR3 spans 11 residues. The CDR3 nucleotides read TGTGCCAGTAGGGGCACGGGGGAGCAGTACTTC. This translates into CASRGTGEQYF. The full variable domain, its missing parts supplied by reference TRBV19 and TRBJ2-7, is DGGITQSPKYLFRKEGQNVTLSCEQNLNHDAMYWYRQDPGQGLRLIYYSQIVNDFQKGDIAEGYSVSREKKESFPLTVTSAQKNPTAFYLCASRGTGEQYFGPGTRLTVT.